This TCR beta chain was sequenced during a study of molecular identifiers for immune sequencing clone quantification. TCRdb itself ran the PCR reads through MiXCR, one entry per CDR3 protein. The repertoire holds about 640,000 distinct CDR3 sequences, with 15% to 20% as singletons. V dropped 3 bases and J dropped 5; count of bases not matched to a gene: 10. The CDR3 length is 15 residues. Germline V gene lookup returns CDR1 SGHDT and CDR2 YYEEEE. Study-level points and caveats: Spiked Jurkat TCR RNA equivalent to one cell reportedly surfaced among some 990,000 naive cells.

A note on this clonotype: The antigen remains unidentified.

Sequencing was performed on naive CD8+ T cells from blood, with Jurkat cell RNA spiked in. The subset here: FACS-sorted CD8+CD4-CCR7+CD45RA+ naive T cells. This sequence originates from a human donor in good health. Some libraries in this study had Jurkat cell RNA spiked in. The chain couples TRBV5-6 to TRBJ1-1, with TRBD1 identical over 7 bases. The CDR3 reads CASSSSGTAFTEAFF. DNA of the CDR3: TGTGCCAGCAGCTCAAGTGGGACAGCGTTTACTGAAGCTTTCTTT.